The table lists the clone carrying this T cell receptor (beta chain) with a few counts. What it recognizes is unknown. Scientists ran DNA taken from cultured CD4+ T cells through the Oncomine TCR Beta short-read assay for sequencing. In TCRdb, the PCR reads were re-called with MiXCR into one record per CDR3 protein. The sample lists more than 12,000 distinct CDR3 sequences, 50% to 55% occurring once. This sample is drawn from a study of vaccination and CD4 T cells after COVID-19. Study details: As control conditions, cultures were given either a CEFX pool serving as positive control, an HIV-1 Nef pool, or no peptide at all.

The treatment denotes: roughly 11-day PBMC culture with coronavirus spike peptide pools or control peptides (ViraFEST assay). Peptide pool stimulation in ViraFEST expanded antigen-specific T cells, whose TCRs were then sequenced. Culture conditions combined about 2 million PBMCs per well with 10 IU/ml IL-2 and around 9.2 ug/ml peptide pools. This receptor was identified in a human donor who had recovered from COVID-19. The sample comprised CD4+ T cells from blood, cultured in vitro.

The CDR3, as DNA: TGTGCCAGCAGCTTAGAATCGGCGGGAGGTGGGAACACCGGGGAGCTGTTTTTT. Its protein is CASSLESAGGGNTGELFF. V and J are TRBV7-2 and TRBJ2-2; 8 nucleotides line up with TRBD2. Germline-derived CDR1 and CDR2 are SGHTA and FQGNSA. The V gene end was trimmed by 1 base and the J gene end by 1 base; junction bases not matched to a gene: 8. The CDR3 sequence is 18 residues long.